This is a list of T cell receptor beta chains from one sample in a study of blood T cell repertoires in COVID-19. Clones were read by immunoSEQ multiplex PCR, and TCRdb kept only the in-frame ones, dropping some. The top ten hold 1.5% to 2% of the sample, which has fewer than 45,000 clones, roughly 80% seen once. The sequencing sample was made of peripheral blood. The receptors were sampled from a man aged 55 to 70 with active COVID-19. Both conserved end residues are part of each CDR3. The order of the fields is D gene, V gene, CDR3 protein. The D gene is left open where the match is weak.

d_call: TRBD1
v_call: TRBV7-9
cdr3_aa: CASSQGTGRYEQYF

d_call: TRBD1
v_call: TRBV19
cdr3_aa: CASRLGDRVSSEQFF

d_call: TRBD1
v_call: TRBV28
cdr3_aa: CASSSPPGQGGEKLFF

d_call: -
v_call: TRBV11-2
cdr3_aa: CASSILLSAGKPVNTEAFF

d_call: -
v_call: TRBV18
cdr3_aa: CASSIGQNEKLFF

d_call: TRBD1
v_call: TRBV28
cdr3_aa: CASSYRGRNYGYTF

d_call: TRBD1
v_call: TRBV5-6
cdr3_aa: CASSLGGTGLSSGNTIYF

d_call: TRBD2
v_call: TRBV7-2
cdr3_aa: CATAITSGSGNEQFF

d_call: TRBD2
v_call: TRBV6-4
cdr3_aa: CASSDSGRATDTQYF

d_call: -
v_call: TRBV27
cdr3_aa: CASSPRVYNEQFF

d_call: -
v_call: TRBV28
cdr3_aa: CASRDSRVSNSNQPQHF

d_call: -
v_call: TRBV19
cdr3_aa: CASTQDSTDTQYF

d_call: -
v_call: TRBV21-1
cdr3_aa: CARVHNEKLFF

d_call: -
v_call: TRBV6-1
cdr3_aa: CASSEYQLETDTQYF

d_call: -
v_call: TRBV3-1/TRBV3-2
cdr3_aa: CASSQETVPGNTIYF

d_call: -
v_call: TRBV6-6
cdr3_aa: CASSFDSNEQFF

d_call: TRBD1
v_call: TRBV18
cdr3_aa: CASSPGTGNYEQYF

d_call: TRBD1
v_call: TRBV7-2
cdr3_aa: CASSLEGAGTQYF

d_call: TRBD1
v_call: TRBV30
cdr3_aa: CAYRGTLYGYTF

d_call: TRBD2
v_call: TRBV9
cdr3_aa: CASSDSGATYNEQFF

d_call: -
v_call: TRBV3-1/TRBV3-2
cdr3_aa: CASRPGTGELFF

d_call: -
v_call: TRBV4-1
cdr3_aa: CASSQDRGGPRTQHF

d_call: -
v_call: TRBV4-3
cdr3_aa: CASSQDPPVYANTGELFF